The 24 T cell receptor beta chains presented below share a single source sample, sequenced in a study of blood T cell repertoires in COVID-19. The repertoire was sequenced with immunoSEQ multiplex PCR; TCRdb's copy has only in-frame clones and lacks some. The sample has 300,000 to 350,000 clones; around 88% are singletons. The specimen sequenced was peripheral blood. The receptors stem from a woman aged 25 to 39 with COVID-19, enrolled during active disease.

The rearrangement joins TRBV14 to TRBJ1-1, with 7 nucleotides matching TRBD1. This CDR3 has 13 amino acids. The J segment lost 3 bases and the V segment lost 4 bases, leaving 2 bases of the junction unmatched. CDR1 is SGHDN, CDR2 FVKESK, per germline. This CDR3 reads CASSRDSYTEAFF. Written as DNA, the CDR3 is TGTGCCAGCAGCCGGGACAGTTACACTGAAGCTTTCTTT.

The chain links TRBV12-3 or TRBV12-4 to TRBJ1-1; no firm D call. V was cut by 6 bases and J by 0 bases, with 8 bases left in between. The CDR3 spans 13 residues. CDR3 protein: CASSISLNTEAFF. The CDR3 bases are TGTGCCAGCAGCATCAGTTTGAACACTGAAGCTTTCTTT.

This chain joins TRBV28 and TRBJ1-2; 11 nucleotides match TRBD1. Germline CDR1 is MDHEN and CDR2 is SYDVKM. J was trimmed by 4 bases and V by 2 bases; bases with no gene match: 6. CDR3 length: 16 amino acids. This CDR3 reads CASSLVGTGGLYGYTF. The CDR3 DNA reads as TGTGCCAGCAGTTTAGTTGGGACAGGGGGACTCTATGGCTACACCTTC.

Comments on this clone: Germline is not matched at one junction end, which may reflect a read error. The chain uses TRBV3-1 (or the pseudogene TRBV3-2) and TRBJ1-1; D remains unclear. The length of the CDR3 is 14 residues. Per germline, CDR1 LGHDT and CDR2 YNNKEL (reference sequence). CDR3 residues: CASTQSAANTEAFF. DNA of the CDR3: TGTGCCAGCACCCAATCAGCGGCTAACACTGAAGCTTTCTTT.

The chain has TRBV29-1 and TRBJ2-1; 9 bases align to TRBD1. CDR1 is SQVTM, CDR2 ANQGSEA, per germline. CDR3 size: 14 residues. V trimming: 6 bases; J trimming: 9 bases; junction bases outside the gene matches: 12. Here the CDR3 reads CSVETFDRGSEQFF. In DNA, the CDR3 is TGCAGCGTCGAGACCTTTGACAGGGGGAGTGAGCAGTTCTTC.

The V and J genes are TRBV23-1 and TRBJ1-5; TRBD1 matches 7 bases. TRBV23-1 is designated an ORF whose function remains uncertain. The CDR3 is 14 amino acids. Losses at the gene ends were 7 bases for V and 5 bases for J; bases not matched to a gene: 8. Here the CDR3 DNA reads TGCGCCAGCATCGGACAGGTTGTTTATCAGCCCCAGCATTTT. This codes for CASIGQVVYQPQHF.

The chain has TRBV7-2 and TRBJ2-7; TRBD2 might be the D (6 bases). CDR1 SGHTA and CDR2 FQGNSA come from the germline V gene. V lost 1 base, J lost 5 bases, and 15 bases lay in between. CDR3 length equals 15 residues. For the CDR3, the DNA is TGTGCCAGCAGCTTAGAGGGGACTTCATTCCACGAGCAGTACTTC. This gives the protein CASSLEGTSFHEQYF. The whole variable domain, remainder taken from reference TRBV7-2 and TRBJ2-7, is GAGVSQSPSNKVTEKGKDVELRCDPISGHTALYWYRQSLGQGLEFLIYFQGNSAPDKSGLPSDRFSAERTGGSVSTLTIQRTQQEDSAVYLCASSLEGTSFHEQYFGPGTRLTVT.

The rearrangement uses TRBV19 and TRBJ1-2; TRBD1 agrees at 8 bases. Germline loops: CDR1 LNHDA, CDR2 SQIVND (reference sequence). V lost 3 bases and J lost 8; bases outside the gene matches: 5. This CDR3 region has 13 residues. The CDR3 bases are TGTGCCAGTAGTATCGGACAGGGCCACGGCTACACCTTC. It codes for CASSIGQGHGYTF.

The CDR3 region is CASSERWRGGLNEQFF. In DNA, the CDR3 is TGTGCCAGCAGTGAAAGGTGGCGCGGGGGGCTTAATGAGCAGTTCTTC. The J gene is TRBJ2-1, the V gene TRBV2; 8 positions match TRBD2. The J segment lost 7 bases and the V segment lost 2 bases, leaving 10 bases of the junction unmatched. The CDR3 loop spans 16 amino acids. CDR1 and CDR2 from the germline V gene are SNHLY and FYNNEI.

The V call is TRBV11-3, the J call TRBJ2-2; TRBD2 is a possible D gene (6 bases). The V gene's germline CDR1 is SGHNT and CDR2 YENEEA. This CDR3 contains 17 residues. V was shortened by 0 bases and J by 4 bases, with 15 bases between the two germline ends. As DNA, the CDR3 is TGTGCCAGCAGCTTAGAGCGGGATCGGACTATCACCGGGGAGCTGTTTTTT. It yields the protein CASSLERDRTITGELFF. Full variable domain (rest looked up from reference TRBV11-3 and TRBJ2-2): EAGVVQSPRYKIIEKKQPVAFWCNPISGHNTLYWYLQNLGQGPELLIRYENEEAVDDSQLPKDRFSAERLKGVDSTLKIQPAELGDSAVYLCASSLERDRTITGELFFGEGSRLTVL.

The genes are TRBV11-2 and TRBJ2-5, with 13 positions matching TRBD2. V lost 3 bases to trimming and J lost 5 bases; unmatched junction nucleotides: 9. This CDR3 has 17 residues. CDR1 and CDR2 from the germline V gene are SGHAT and FQNNGV. The CDR3 reads CASSFSLAGGPWETQYF. CDR3 bases: TGTGCCAGCAGCTTTTCACTAGCGGGGGGGCCTTGGGAGACCCAGTACTTC.

V usage is TRBV2 and J usage is TRBJ2-7; D remains ambiguous. Trimming pared 8 bases from V and 2 bases from J, leaving 13 bases between. Germline CDR1 reads SNHLY; CDR2 reads FYNNEI. The CDR3 is made up of 13 amino acids. This CDR3 is CASGSFSTYEQYV. DNA for the CDR3: TGTGCCAGCGGTTCCTTCTCTACCTACGAGCAGTACGTC.

This rearrangement joins TRBV6-5 to TRBJ1-6; tentative D call: TRBD1 (6 bases). V was cut by 2 bases and J by 6 bases, with 8 bases left in between. The CDR3 has 14 amino acids. CDR1 and CDR2 (germline): MNHEY, SVGAGI. The CDR3 nucleotides read TGTGCCAGCAGTTACACAGGGAGTAATTCACCCCTCCACTTT. Translated: CASSYTGSNSPLHF.

The chain is built from TRBV27 and TRBJ1-1; 7 bases line up with TRBD1. Germline V gene sequence: CDR1 MNHEY, CDR2 SMNVEV (reference sequence). V was pared by 6 bases and J by 5 bases, with 12 bases of the junction left unmatched. This CDR3 is 15 amino acids long. DNA for the CDR3: TGTGCCAGCAGCCCTTCCGAGGGGGCGCTTACTGAAGCTTTCTTT. It translates to CASSPSEGALTEAFF.

This sequence joins TRBV6-6 and TRBJ2-1; tentatively, D is TRBD1 (5 bases). The ends were cut back, 7 bases at V and 4 bases at J, with 17 bases in the middle. The CDR3 is 15 amino acids. Germline assignment: CDR1 MNHNY and CDR2 SVGAGI (reference sequence). Here the CDR3 DNA reads TGTGCCAGCACCAGGGAACCGGAAGCTTACAATGAGCAGTTCTTC. Protein product: CASTREPEAYNEQFF.

This chain links TRBV4-2 with TRBJ2-1, with TRBD2 identical over 7 bases. CDR1 LGHNA and CDR2 YNFKEQ come from the germline V gene. CDR3 size: 15 residues. J lost 3 bases, V lost 0 bases, and 2 bases had no gene match. This CDR3 is CASSQERTSYNEQFF. The CDR3 coding sequence is TGTGCCAGCAGCCAAGAGAGGACTAGCTACAATGAGCAGTTCTTC.

The CDR3 DNA sequence: TGTGCCAGCAGCGAAGGACTAGCGGGGGTAAAAAACATTCAGTACTTC. Protein product: CASSEGLAGVKNIQYF. The rearrangement uses TRBV5-4 and TRBJ2-4; 13 bases match TRBD2. The CDR3 has 16 amino acids. Trimming at V came to 4 bases and at J to 4 bases, leaving 5 bases not matched to a gene. CDR1 is SGHNT and CDR2 is YYREEE in the germline V gene (reference sequence).

The chain's CDR3 is CATSRVTGWSGELFF. The CDR3 DNA sequence: TGTGCCACCAGCAGAGTTACAGGGTGGTCCGGGGAGCTGTTTTTT. V gene TRBV15 combines with J gene TRBJ2-2; D is perhaps TRBD1 (6 bases). The germline V gene encodes CDR1 LNHNV and CDR2 YYDKDF (reference sequence). V lost 1 base and J lost 6, with 12 bases in between. This CDR3 contains 15 residues. The entire variable domain, with the rest obtained from reference TRBV15 and TRBJ2-2, is as follows: DAMVIQNPRYQVTQFGKPVTLSCSQTLNHNVMYWYQQKSSQAPKLLFHYYDKDFNNEADTPDNFQSRRPNTSFCFLDIRSPGLGDTAMYLCATSRVTGWSGELFFGEGSRLTVL.

The chain combines TRBV2 with TRBJ1-4, with 8 bases that match TRBD1. The CDR3 is 14 amino acids. Looked up from germline, CDR1 is SNHLY and CDR2 is FYNNEI. V shed 5 bases, J shed 8 bases, and the junction held 7 bases outside the gene matches. The CDR3 DNA sequence: TGTGCCAGCAGTAGACAGGGGACTCGCGAAAAACTGTTTTTT. It encodes CASSRQGTREKLFF.

The chain couples TRBV18 to TRBJ1-1; TRBD1 aligns across 9 bases. The CDR3 length is 16 residues. Germline V gene data show CDR1 as KGHSH and CDR2 as LQKENI. After removal of 2 bases from V and 2 bases from J, the junction contained 6 bases not matched to a gene. The DNA for the CDR3 is TGTGCCAGCTCACCAGGGACAGGGACAACAAACACTGAAGCTTTCTTT. It is translated as CASSPGTGTTNTEAFF.

This clone came up once. The chain combines TRBV10-3 with TRBJ1-5; D uncertain. CDR1 and CDR2 from the germline V gene are ENHRY and SYGVKD. CDR3 size: 15 residues. V was pared by 7 bases and J by 6 bases, with 19 bases between. The CDR3 coding sequence is TGTGCCATCACCCCTACTACAGCTAGCTTTCAGCCCCAGCATTTT. It specifies CAITPTTASFQPQHF.

The CDR3 DNA reads TGTGCCAGCCCAGAAGGAGTAGCGGTAGAAAGGTACGAGCAGTACTTC. Amino acid sequence: CASPEGVAVERYEQYF. The chain joins TRBV27 to TRBJ2-7; maybe TRBD2 (6 bases). Germline V gene sequence: CDR1 MNHEY, CDR2 SMNVEV (reference sequence). Trimming left V 8 bases short and J 4 bases short, with 24 bases between. The CDR3 is 16 amino acids.

This clone was observed a few times. J is TRBJ1-3 and V is TRBV6-5; the D is unclear. The V end lost 6 bases, the J end lost 5 bases, and 8 bases lay between the germline ends. CDR3 length: 12 residues. Germline assignment: CDR1 MNHEY and CDR2 SVGAGI. The CDR3 sequence: CASSADRNTIYF. The CDR3 DNA follows: TGTGCCAGCAGCGCTGACAGAAACACCATATATTTT.

V is TRBV5-1 and J is TRBJ2-1; D is possibly TRBD1 (6 bases). The CDR3 covers 13 residues. Germline CDR1 is SGHRS and CDR2 is YFSETQ. V was shortened by 5 bases and J by 2 bases, with 8 bases between the two germline ends. CDR3 nucleotide sequence: TGCGCCAGCAGGACAGGCACCTACAATGAGCAGTTCTTC. The encoded protein is CASRTGTYNEQFF.